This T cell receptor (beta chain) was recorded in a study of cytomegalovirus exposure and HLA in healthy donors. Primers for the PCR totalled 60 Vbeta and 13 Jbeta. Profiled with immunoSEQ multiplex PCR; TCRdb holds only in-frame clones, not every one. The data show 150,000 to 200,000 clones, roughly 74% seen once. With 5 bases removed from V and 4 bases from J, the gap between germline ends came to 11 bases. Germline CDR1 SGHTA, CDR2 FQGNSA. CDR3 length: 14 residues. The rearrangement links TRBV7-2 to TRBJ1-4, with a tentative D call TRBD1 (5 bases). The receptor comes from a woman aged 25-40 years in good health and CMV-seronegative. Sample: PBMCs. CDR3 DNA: TGTGCCAGCAGCCCCCCAGGGTTTAATGAAAAACTGTTTTTT. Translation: CASSPPGFNEKLFF.